The clone carrying this T cell receptor (beta chain) came up a few times. Its antigen is still unknown. The CDR3 contains 16 residues. CDR1 and CDR2 from the germline V gene are DFQATT and SNEGSKA (reference sequence). The trim removed 3 bases at V and 2 bases at J, leaving 7 bases unmatched. The data were obtained in a study of early T cells in non-severe SARS-CoV-2 infection. Study-wide background: The input, bulk RNA from unsorted whole blood, was sequenced, and chains were unpaired. General study points: Missing private and CD4 specificities, VDJdb matching favored anti-spike CD8 responses.

Unique molecular identifiers were affixed to single, distinct cDNA molecules. TCRdb reprocessed the 5' RACE reads via MiXCR and lists one record per CDR3 protein. This sample has fewer than 80,000 distinct CDR3 sequences, with 7% to 9.5% found just once. This receptor was obtained from an adult who was a healthcare worker with PCR-confirmed SARS-CoV-2 infection or an uninfected control (not recorded which). The V gene is TRBV20-1, the J gene TRBJ2-3; 11 bases are shared with TRBD2. The sample in question was whole blood, obtained at baseline. For the CDR3, the DNA is TGCAGTGCTAGTTCTAGACTAGCGGGGAACACAGATACGCAGTATTTT. Amino acid sequence: CSASSRLAGNTDTQYF.